A single sample gave rise to the 27 T cell receptor beta chains below, sequenced in a study of CD8 T cells in ankylosing spondylitis. TCRdb re-analysed the 5' RACE reads in MiXCR, keeping a single row per CDR3 protein. Of under 10,000 distinct CDR3 sequences in the sample, under 4% are singletons; the top ten hold around 9.3%. Input material: blood, either unsorted or a sorted T cell fraction (not recorded which). Receptors originate from a female donor with ankylosing spondylitis or in good health (not recorded which).

This clonotype is medium-sized in the sample. The gene calls are TRBV9 and TRBJ2-7; D gene unclear. The V end was cut by 4 bases, the J end by 4 bases, with 9 bases between. CDR3 length equals 12 residues. CDR1 is SGDLS and CDR2 is YYNGEE in the germline V gene. CDR3 DNA sequence: TGTGCCAGCAGCTCCAGTGGGTACGAGCAGTACTTC. It codes for CASSSSGYEQYF.

This clonotype was detected many times. This chain links TRBV9 with TRBJ2-3; the D gene is possibly TRBD2 (7 bases). CDR1 is SGDLS and CDR2 is YYNGEE in the germline V gene. Trimming left V 4 bases short and J 6 bases short, with 15 bases between. This CDR3 spans 14 amino acids. CDR3 residues: CASSPWGGGDTQYF. Here the CDR3 DNA reads TGTGCCAGCAGCCCATGGGGGGGGGGCGATACGCAGTATTTT.

Judged by abundance, this clonotype is medium-sized. The chain has TRBV9 and TRBJ1-2; 9 nucleotides agree with TRBD1. V gave up 4 bases and J gave up 5 bases; unmatched junction bases: 6. The CDR3 loop spans 14 amino acids. CDR1 is SGDLS, CDR2 YYNGEE, per germline. CDR3 in DNA: TGTGCCAGCAGCCCAACCGGGACAGGGTATGGCTACACCTTC. Its protein is CASSPTGTGYGYTF. Full variable domain (rest looked up from reference TRBV9 and TRBJ1-2): DSGVTQTPKHLITATGQRVTLRCSPRSGDLSVYWYQQSLDQGLQFLIQYYNGEERAKGNILERFSAQQFPDLHSELNLSSLELGDSALYFCASSPTGTGYGYTFGSGTRLTVV.

This clonotype was picked up a small number of times. V usage is TRBV9 and J usage is TRBJ2-1; TRBD2 aligns across 10 bases. Trimming took 0 bases from V and 7 from J; bases not matched to a gene: 4. From germline, CDR1 is SGDLS and CDR2 YYNGEE. The CDR3 spans 15 residues. The CDR3 coding sequence is TGTGCCAGCAGCGTAGCTAGCGGGGGCCTGAATGAGCAGTTCTTC. Translation: CASSVASGGLNEQFF.

This clonotype was observed a few times. The chain employs TRBV9 and TRBJ2-3; D remains ambiguous. CDR1 and CDR2 (germline): SGDLS, YYNGEE. Trimming left V 0 bases short and J 0 bases short, with 17 bases between. This CDR3 has 18 amino acids. CDR3 region: CASSVGSAAYASTDTQYF. CDR3 bases: TGTGCCAGCAGCGTAGGGTCGGCAGCATACGCTAGCACAGATACGCAGTATTTT. The whole variable domain, filled in from reference TRBV9 and TRBJ2-3, reads DSGVTQTPKHLITATGQRVTLRCSPRSGDLSVYWYQQSLDQGLQFLIQYYNGEERAKGNILERFSAQQFPDLHSELNLSSLELGDSALYFCASSVGSAAYASTDTQYFGPGTRLTVL.

The chain uses TRBV9 and TRBJ2-5; tentatively, D is TRBD1 or TRBD2 (5 bases each). This CDR3 spans 13 amino acids. The germline V gene encodes CDR1 SGDLS and CDR2 YYNGEE. V gave up 2 bases and J gave up 5 bases, with 10 bases separating them. In DNA, the CDR3 is TGTGCCAGCAGCGTCTGGGGCGGGGAGACCCAGTACTTC. This gives the protein CASSVWGGETQYF.

This clonotype is deemed medium-sized (0.01 to 0.1%). V and J are TRBV9 and TRBJ1-5, with D possibly being TRBD1 (5 bases). The germline gives CDR1 SGDLS, CDR2 YYNGEE. The CDR3 runs to 15 residues. The V end lost 4 bases, the J end lost 0 bases, and 11 bases lay between the germline ends. CDR3 sequence: CASSPGGYSNQPQHF. The CDR3 DNA is TGTGCCAGCAGCCCGGGGGGGTATAGCAATCAGCCCCAGCATTTT.

V and J are TRBV9 and TRBJ2-1, with TRBD1 as a possible D gene (5 bases). Trimming shortened V by 0 bases and J by 4 bases, and 8 bases separated the two germline ends. Germline-derived CDR1 and CDR2 are SGDLS and YYNGEE. The CDR3 is 14 residues long. CDR3 amino acids: CASSVEGPYNEQFF. In DNA, the CDR3 is TGTGCCAGCAGCGTAGAGGGGCCGTACAATGAGCAGTTCTTC. Full variable domain (remainder filled in from reference TRBV9 and TRBJ2-1): DSGVTQTPKHLITATGQRVTLRCSPRSGDLSVYWYQQSLDQGLQFLIQYYNGEERAKGNILERFSAQQFPDLHSELNLSSLELGDSALYFCASSVEGPYNEQFFGPGTRLTVL.

This clonotype was detected ten times or more. The gene calls are TRBV9 and TRBJ1-1; D is unclear. This CDR3 is built from 17 residues. Germline V gene sequence: CDR1 SGDLS, CDR2 YYNGEE. V was shortened by 3 bases and J by 7 bases, with 25 bases between the two germline ends. This chain's CDR3 is CASSATSQVPFESEAFF. The CDR3 coding sequence is TGTGCCAGCAGCGCTACCAGTCAGGTCCCCTTCGAAAGTGAAGCTTTCTTT.

At least ten counts were recorded for this clonotype. The rearrangement uses TRBV9 and TRBJ2-5; 9 bases are shared with TRBD1. The CDR3 has 16 residues. CDR1 SGDLS and CDR2 YYNGEE come from the germline V gene. V was clipped by 4 bases and J by 3 bases; unmatched bases: 10. CDR3 region: CASSWSGQGPKETQYF. CDR3 coding DNA: TGTGCCAGCAGCTGGTCGGGACAGGGCCCCAAAGAGACCCAGTACTTC.

By share, this clonotype counts as medium-sized. The chain uses TRBV9 and TRBJ1-6, with 7 bases matching TRBD1. Trimming at V came to 3 bases and at J to 9 bases, leaving 9 bases not matched to a gene. This CDR3 is 15 amino acids long. Per germline, CDR1 SGDLS and CDR2 YYNGEE. The CDR3 DNA follows: TGTGCCAGCAGCGCGACGACAGGGACGAGTTCACCCCTCCACTTT. It yields the protein CASSATTGTSSPLHF.

This clonotype was counted ten times or more. The chain links TRBV9 to TRBJ2-7; possibly TRBD1 for D (5 bases). The CDR3 sequence is 11 residues long. Germline-derived CDR1 and CDR2 are SGDLS and YYNGEE. The germline V and J ends were trimmed by 3 bases and 4 bases, with 5 bases remaining between them. CDR3 residues: CASSEGYEQYF. The CDR3 region has the DNA TGTGCCAGCAGCGAGGGGTACGAGCAGTACTTC.

The sample holds many counts of this clonotype. The chain carries TRBV9 and TRBJ1-2; D is unresolved. Trimming took off 0 bases at V and 0 bases at J, with 9 bases between the two ends. The germline V gene encodes CDR1 SGDLS and CDR2 YYNGEE. This CDR3 contains 15 residues. The CDR3: CASSVVADTNYGYTF. DNA for the CDR3: TGTGCCAGCAGCGTAGTGGCAGATACTAACTATGGCTACACCTTC.

In its sample, this clonotype ranks as medium-sized. The chain recombines TRBV9 with TRBJ1-2; 7 bases line up with TRBD1. The CDR3 length is 15 residues. V trimming: 0 bases; J trimming: 2 bases; junction bases outside the gene matches: 4. CDR1 SGDLS and CDR2 YYNGEE come from the germline V gene. CDR3 region: CASSVVSGGNYGYTF. The CDR3 bases are TGTGCCAGCAGCGTAGTTTCAGGGGGAAACTATGGCTACACCTTC.

Comments on this clonotype: One end of the junction varies from germline; a read error may be responsible. The gene calls are TRBV4-2 and TRBJ2-2, with TRBD2 matching 7 bases. From germline, CDR1 is LGHNA and CDR2 YNFKEQ. This CDR3 has 14 amino acids. CDR3 in amino acids: CAMGRGVLSGELLF. Written as DNA, the CDR3 is TGTGCCATGGGCCGTGGGGTGCTCAGCGGGGAGCTGCTTTTT.

V and J are TRBV9 and TRBJ2-7; no definite D call. V lost 4 bases to trimming and J lost 3 bases, with 17 bases between them. In germline, CDR1 is SGDLS, CDR2 YYNGEE. The CDR3 has 15 residues. The CDR3 bases are TGTGCCAGCAGCCCCGGGTCCTCTGGCGGCTACGAGCAGTACTTC. Amino acids: CASSPGSSGGYEQYF.

This clonotype was recorded many times. This chain joins TRBV9 and TRBJ1-2; D is possibly TRBD1 (5 bases). CDR1 and CDR2 from the germline V gene are SGDLS and YYNGEE. The CDR3 has 13 residues. Trimming took 5 bases from V and 5 from J, leaving 13 bases between them. This CDR3 reads CASRQAPGYGYTF. The CDR3 DNA is TGTGCCAGCAGACAGGCCCCAGGGTATGGCTACACCTTC. Variable domain in full (rest from reference TRBV9 and TRBJ1-2): DSGVTQTPKHLITATGQRVTLRCSPRSGDLSVYWYQQSLDQGLQFLIQYYNGEERAKGNILERFSAQQFPDLHSELNLSSLELGDSALYFCASRQAPGYGYTFGSGTRLTVV.

This clonotype was picked up many times. The V gene is TRBV9, the J gene TRBJ1-5; tentatively, D is TRBD1 (5 bases). The V end lost 2 bases, the J end lost 4 bases, and 7 bases lay between the germline ends. The CDR3 covers 13 residues. Germline V lookup: CDR1 SGDLS, CDR2 YYNGEE. CDR3: CASSVRVNQPQHF. The CDR3 DNA reads as TGTGCCAGCAGCGTCAGGGTTAATCAGCCCCAGCATTTT.

This clonotype was seen just once. The V call is TRBV9, the J call TRBJ2-3; D may be TRBD1 (6 bases). CDR1 SGDLS and CDR2 YYNGEE come from the germline V gene. This CDR3 comprises 15 residues. This chain's CDR3 is CAGSLGQGSTDTQYF. The CDR3 region has the DNA TGTGCGGGAAGTCTTGGGCAGGGGAGCACAGATACGCAGTATTTT.

This clonotype has ten or more counts. The V call is TRBV9, the J call TRBJ2-1; no clear D gene. The CDR3 length is 11 residues. Per the germline V gene, CDR1 is SGDLS and CDR2 is YYNGEE. The ends were cut back, 3 bases at V and 8 bases at J, with 6 bases in the middle. The CDR3 region is CASSGHHEQFF. In DNA form, the CDR3 reads TGTGCCAGCAGCGGCCATCATGAGCAGTTCTTC. Full variable domain (remainder filled in from reference TRBV9 and TRBJ2-1): DSGVTQTPKHLITATGQRVTLRCSPRSGDLSVYWYQQSLDQGLQFLIQYYNGEERAKGNILERFSAQQFPDLHSELNLSSLELGDSALYFCASSGHHEQFFGPGTRLTVL.

This clonotype occurred many times. The genes are TRBV9 and TRBJ1-1, with D perhaps matching TRBD1 (5 bases). V shed 3 bases and J shed 2 bases, with 8 bases lying between them. The V gene's germline CDR1 is SGDLS and CDR2 YYNGEE. CDR3 length: 13 residues. CDR3 amino acids: CASSAGDNTEAFF. CDR3 nucleotides: TGTGCCAGCAGCGCGGGGGATAACACTGAAGCTTTCTTT.

This clonotype was seen only a few times. The chain joins TRBV9 to TRBJ2-1; D is ambiguous. CDR3 size: 15 residues. Trimming pared 2 bases from V and 5 bases from J, leaving 14 bases between. Germline values: CDR1 SGDLS, CDR2 YYNGEE. Here the CDR3 DNA reads TGTGCCAGCAGCGTCGGATCATCCCCCCACAATGAGCAGTTCTTC. This encodes CASSVGSSPHNEQFF.

This clonotype qualifies as medium-sized (0.01 to 0.1%). The chain recombines TRBV9 with TRBJ1-2; 10 nucleotides align to TRBD1. J was trimmed by 9 bases and V by 4 bases; bases with no gene match: 15. The CDR3 spans 16 residues. Germline-derived CDR1 and CDR2 are SGDLS and YYNGEE. DNA of the CDR3: TGTGCCAGCAGCCCCCGGACAGGGGGGACCACTTGGCGCTACACCTTC. Protein product: CASSPRTGGTTWRYTF.

This clonotype was found many times. The chain uses TRBV9 and TRBJ2-3; TRBD2 matches 9 bases. Germline lookup yields CDR1 SGDLS and CDR2 YYNGEE. J lost 5 bases, V lost 0 bases, and 7 bases had no gene match. This CDR3 spans 16 amino acids. The CDR3 bases are TGTGCCAGCAGCGTAGGGGGCGGGGGGGCCGGAGATACGCAGTATTTT. Protein sequence: CASSVGGGGAGDTQYF.

This clonotype was found many times. V gene TRBV9 combines with J gene TRBJ2-1, with TRBD1 matching over 12 bases. Germline values: CDR1 SGDLS, CDR2 YYNGEE. The V gene end was trimmed by 0 bases and the J gene end by 8 bases; junction bases not matched to a gene: 6. CDR3 length: 16 residues. The CDR3 is CASSVVGTGGSDEQFF. The CDR3 coding sequence is TGTGCCAGCAGCGTAGTTGGGACAGGGGGCTCGGATGAGCAGTTCTTC.

The genes are TRBV9 and TRBJ2-1; TRBD2 is a possible D gene (5 bases). The CDR3 spans 16 residues. Germline V CDR1 and CDR2: SGDLS, YYNGEE. V was cut by 5 bases and J by 3 bases, with 18 bases left in between. This chain's CDR3 is CASSGRPRGNYNEQFF. DNA for the CDR3: TGTGCCAGCAGTGGTAGACCCCGGGGTAACTACAATGAGCAGTTCTTC.

By proportion, this clonotype is medium-sized. V and J are TRBV9 and TRBJ2-1; D is uncertain. This CDR3 spans 13 amino acids. Germline V lookup: CDR1 SGDLS, CDR2 YYNGEE. V dropped 4 bases and J dropped 4 bases, with 9 bases sitting between them. The CDR3 region has the DNA TGTGCCAGCAGCTCGGGTTTTTACAATGAGCAGTTCTTC. Its translation: CASSSGFYNEQFF.